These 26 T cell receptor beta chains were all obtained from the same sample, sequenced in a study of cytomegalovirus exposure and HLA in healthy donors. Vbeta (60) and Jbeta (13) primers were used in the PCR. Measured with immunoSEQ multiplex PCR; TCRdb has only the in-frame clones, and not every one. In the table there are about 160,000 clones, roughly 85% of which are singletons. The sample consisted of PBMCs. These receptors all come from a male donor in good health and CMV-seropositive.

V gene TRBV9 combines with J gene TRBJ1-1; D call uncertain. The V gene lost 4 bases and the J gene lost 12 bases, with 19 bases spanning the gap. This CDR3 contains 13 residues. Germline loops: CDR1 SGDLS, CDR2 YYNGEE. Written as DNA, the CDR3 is TGTGCCAGCAGCTCCGGGGAGGGCCTACCCCCTTTCTTT. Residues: CASSSGEGLPPFF. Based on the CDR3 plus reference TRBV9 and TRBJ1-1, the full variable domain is DSGVTQTPKHLITATGQRVTLRCSPRSGDLSVYWYQQSLDQGLQFLIQYYNGEERAKGNILERFSAQQFPDLHSELNLSSLELGDSALYFCASSSGEGLPPFFGQGTRLTVV.

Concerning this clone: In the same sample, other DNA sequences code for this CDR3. The CDR3 DNA reads as TGTGCCAGCAGCCTGGGACTAGCGGCTTACAATGAGCAGTTCTTC. This translates into CASSLGLAAYNEQFF. V usage is TRBV5-8 and J usage is TRBJ2-1, with 11 bases lining up with TRBD2. The V gene's germline CDR1 is SGHTS and CDR2 YDEGEE. This CDR3 contains 15 residues. Losses at the gene ends were 4 bases for V and 4 bases for J; bases not matched to a gene: 4.

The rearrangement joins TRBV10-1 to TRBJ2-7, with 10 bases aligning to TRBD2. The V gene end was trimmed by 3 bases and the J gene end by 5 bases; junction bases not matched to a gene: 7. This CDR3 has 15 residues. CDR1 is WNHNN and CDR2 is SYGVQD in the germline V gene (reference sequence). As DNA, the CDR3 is TGCGCCAGCAGTGACGGCTCTAGCGGGAGTAACGAGCAGTACTTC. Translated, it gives CASSDGSSGSNEQYF.

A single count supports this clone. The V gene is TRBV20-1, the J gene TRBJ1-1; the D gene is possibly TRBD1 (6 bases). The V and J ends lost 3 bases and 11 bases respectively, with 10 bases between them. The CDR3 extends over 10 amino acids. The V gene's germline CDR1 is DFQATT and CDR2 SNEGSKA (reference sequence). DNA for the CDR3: TGCAGTGCTAGTCTGGGGGCGGCTTTCTTT. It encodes CSASLGAAFF.

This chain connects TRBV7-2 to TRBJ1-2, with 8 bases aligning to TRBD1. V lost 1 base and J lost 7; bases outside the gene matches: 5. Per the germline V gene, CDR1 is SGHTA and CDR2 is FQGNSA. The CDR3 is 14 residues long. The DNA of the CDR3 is TGTGCCAGCAGCTTAGGTCAGGGGGCGGGTGGCTACACCTTC. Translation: CASSLGQGAGGYTF.

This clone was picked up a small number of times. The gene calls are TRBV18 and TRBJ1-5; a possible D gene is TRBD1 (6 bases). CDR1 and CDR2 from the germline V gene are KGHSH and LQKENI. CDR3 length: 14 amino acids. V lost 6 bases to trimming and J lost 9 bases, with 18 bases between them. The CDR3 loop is CASSPWEQGPPQHF. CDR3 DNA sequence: TGTGCCAGCTCGCCATGGGAACAGGGACCGCCCCAGCATTTT.

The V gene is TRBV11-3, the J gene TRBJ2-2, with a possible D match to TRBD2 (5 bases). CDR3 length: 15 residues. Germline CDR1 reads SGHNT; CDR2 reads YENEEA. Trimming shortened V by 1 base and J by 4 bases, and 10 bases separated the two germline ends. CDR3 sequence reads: CASSLGGRGTGELFF. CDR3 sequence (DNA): TGTGCCAGCAGCTTAGGAGGCCGGGGCACCGGGGAGCTGTTTTTT.

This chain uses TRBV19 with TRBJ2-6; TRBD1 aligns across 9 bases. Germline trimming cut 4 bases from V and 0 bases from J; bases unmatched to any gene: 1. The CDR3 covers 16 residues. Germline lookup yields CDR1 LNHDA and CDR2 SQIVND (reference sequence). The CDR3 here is CASSTDRGSGANVLTF. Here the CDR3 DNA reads TGTGCCAGTAGTACGGACAGGGGCTCTGGGGCCAACGTCCTGACTTTC.

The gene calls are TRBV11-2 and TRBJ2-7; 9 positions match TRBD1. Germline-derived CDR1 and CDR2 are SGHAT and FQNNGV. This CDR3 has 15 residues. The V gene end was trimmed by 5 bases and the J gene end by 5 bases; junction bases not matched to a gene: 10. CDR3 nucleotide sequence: TGTGCCAGCAGCCGACCGGGACAGGGAGGGCACGAGCAGTACTTC. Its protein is CASSRPGQGGHEQYF.

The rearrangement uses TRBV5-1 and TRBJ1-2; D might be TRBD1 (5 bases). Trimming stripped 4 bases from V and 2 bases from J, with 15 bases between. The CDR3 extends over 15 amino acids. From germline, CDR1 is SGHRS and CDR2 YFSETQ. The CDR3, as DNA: TGCGCCAGCAGCCTCGGTGGGGGGGTAAACTATGGCTACACCTTC. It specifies CASSLGGGVNYGYTF.

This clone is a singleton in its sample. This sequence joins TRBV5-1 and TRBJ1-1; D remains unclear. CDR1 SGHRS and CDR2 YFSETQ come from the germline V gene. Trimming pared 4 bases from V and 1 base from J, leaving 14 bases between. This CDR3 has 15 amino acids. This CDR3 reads CASSPDFTKNTEAFF. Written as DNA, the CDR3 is TGCGCCAGCAGCCCGGACTTTACAAAGAACACTGAAGCTTTCTTT.

In nucleotides, the CDR3 is TGTGCCAGCAGTGAAGCCAGGGACACTGAAGCTTTCTTT. As protein: CASSEARDTEAFF. V and J are TRBV6-5 and TRBJ1-1; D perhaps matches TRBD1 (5 bases). With 5 bases removed from V and 3 bases from J, the gap between germline ends came to 10 bases. Germline V CDR1 and CDR2: MNHEY, SVGAGI. The CDR3 is made up of 13 amino acids.

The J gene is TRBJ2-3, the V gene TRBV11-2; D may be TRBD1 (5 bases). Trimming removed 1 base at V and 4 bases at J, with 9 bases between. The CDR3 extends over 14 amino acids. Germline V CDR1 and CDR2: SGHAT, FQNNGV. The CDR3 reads CASSLGATADTQYF. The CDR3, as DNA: TGTGCCAGCAGCTTAGGTGCGACAGCAGATACGCAGTATTTT.

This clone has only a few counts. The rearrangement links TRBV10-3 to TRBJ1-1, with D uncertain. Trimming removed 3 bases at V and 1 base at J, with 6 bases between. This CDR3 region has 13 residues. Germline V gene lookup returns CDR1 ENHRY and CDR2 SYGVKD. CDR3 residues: CAISESGNTEAFF. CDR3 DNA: TGTGCCATCAGTGAATCCGGGAACACTGAAGCTTTCTTT.

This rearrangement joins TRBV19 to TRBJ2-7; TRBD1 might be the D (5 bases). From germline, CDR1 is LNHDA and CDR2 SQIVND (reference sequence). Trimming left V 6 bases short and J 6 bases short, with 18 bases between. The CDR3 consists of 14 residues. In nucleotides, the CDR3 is TGTGCCAGTAGAACCACGCAGGGTAGTCGCGAGCAGTACTTC. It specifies CASRTTQGSREQYF.

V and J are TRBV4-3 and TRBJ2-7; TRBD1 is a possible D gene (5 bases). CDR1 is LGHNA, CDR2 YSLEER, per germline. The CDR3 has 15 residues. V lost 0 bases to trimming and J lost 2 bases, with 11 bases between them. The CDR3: CASSQDRQHAYEQYF. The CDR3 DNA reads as TGCGCCAGCAGCCAAGACCGACAGCATGCCTACGAGCAGTACTTC.

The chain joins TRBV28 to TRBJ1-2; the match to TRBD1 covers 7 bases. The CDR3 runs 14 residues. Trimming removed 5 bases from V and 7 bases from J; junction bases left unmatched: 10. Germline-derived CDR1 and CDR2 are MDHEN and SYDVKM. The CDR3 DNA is TGTGCCAGCAGTATACAGGGGATTTATCGTGGCTACACCTTC. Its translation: CASSIQGIYRGYTF.

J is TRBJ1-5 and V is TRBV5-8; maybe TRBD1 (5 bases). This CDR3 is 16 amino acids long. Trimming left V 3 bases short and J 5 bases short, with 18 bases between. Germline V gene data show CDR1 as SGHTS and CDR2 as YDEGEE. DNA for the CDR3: TGTGCCAGCAGCTCCATAGCGGCTATAGGGGATCAGCCCCAGCATTTT. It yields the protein CASSSIAAIGDQPQHF.

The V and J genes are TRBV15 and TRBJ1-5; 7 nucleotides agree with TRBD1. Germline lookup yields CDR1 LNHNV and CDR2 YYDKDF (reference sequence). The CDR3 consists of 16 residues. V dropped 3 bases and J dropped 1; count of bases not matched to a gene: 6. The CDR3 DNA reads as TGTGCCACCAGCAGTAGACAGGGTAGGAGCAATCAGCCCCAGCATTTT. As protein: CATSSRQGRSNQPQHF.

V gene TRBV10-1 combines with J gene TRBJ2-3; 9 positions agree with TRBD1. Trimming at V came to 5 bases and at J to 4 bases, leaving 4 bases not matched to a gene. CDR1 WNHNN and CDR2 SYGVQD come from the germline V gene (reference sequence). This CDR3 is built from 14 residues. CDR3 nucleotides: TGCGCCAGCAGTCGGGGACAGGGACCAGATACGCAGTATTTT. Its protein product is CASSRGQGPDTQYF.

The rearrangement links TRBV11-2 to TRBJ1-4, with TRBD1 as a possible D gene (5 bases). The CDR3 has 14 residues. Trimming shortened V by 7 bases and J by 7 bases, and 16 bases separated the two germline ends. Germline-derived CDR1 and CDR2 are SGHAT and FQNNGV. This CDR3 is CASTKGLPGEKLFF. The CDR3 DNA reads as TGTGCCAGCACCAAGGGGCTTCCAGGTGAAAAACTGTTTTTT.

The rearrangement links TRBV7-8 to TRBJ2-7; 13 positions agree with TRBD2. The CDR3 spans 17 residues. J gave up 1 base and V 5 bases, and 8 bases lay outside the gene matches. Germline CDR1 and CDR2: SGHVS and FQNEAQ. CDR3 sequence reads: CASSQGLAGVNSYEQYF. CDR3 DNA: TGTGCCAGCAGCCAAGGACTAGCGGGAGTAAATTCCTACGAGCAGTACTTC.

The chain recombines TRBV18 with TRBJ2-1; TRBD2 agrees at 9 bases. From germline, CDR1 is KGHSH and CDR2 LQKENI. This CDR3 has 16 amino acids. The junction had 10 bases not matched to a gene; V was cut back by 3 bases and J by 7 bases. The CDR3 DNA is TGTGCCAGCTCACCCAAAGCGGGAGGAATGGGGAATGAGCAGTTCTTC. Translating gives CASSPKAGGMGNEQFF.

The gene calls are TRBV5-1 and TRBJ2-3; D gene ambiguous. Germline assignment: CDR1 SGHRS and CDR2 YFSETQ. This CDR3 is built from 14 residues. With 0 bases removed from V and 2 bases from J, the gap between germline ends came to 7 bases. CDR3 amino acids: CASSLDRVTDTQYF. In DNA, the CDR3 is TGCGCCAGCAGCTTGGACAGAGTCACAGATACGCAGTATTTT. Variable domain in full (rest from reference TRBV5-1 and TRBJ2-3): KAGVTQTPRYLIKTRGQQVTLSCSPISGHRSVSWYQQTPGQGLQFLFEYFSETQRNKGNFPGRFSGRQFSNSRSEMNVSTLELGDSALYLCASSLDRVTDTQYFGPGTRLTVL.

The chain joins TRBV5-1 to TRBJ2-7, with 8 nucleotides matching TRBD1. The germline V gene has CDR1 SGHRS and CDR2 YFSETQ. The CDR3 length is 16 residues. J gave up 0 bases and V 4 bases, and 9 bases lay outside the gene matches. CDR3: CASSLYGQGTSYEQYF. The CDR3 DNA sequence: TGCGCCAGCAGCCTTTACGGACAGGGTACCTCCTACGAGCAGTACTTC. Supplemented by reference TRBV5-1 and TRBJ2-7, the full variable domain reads KAGVTQTPRYLIKTRGQQVTLSCSPISGHRSVSWYQQTPGQGLQFLFEYFSETQRNKGNFPGRFSGRQFSNSRSEMNVSTLELGDSALYLCASSLYGQGTSYEQYFGPGTRLTVT.

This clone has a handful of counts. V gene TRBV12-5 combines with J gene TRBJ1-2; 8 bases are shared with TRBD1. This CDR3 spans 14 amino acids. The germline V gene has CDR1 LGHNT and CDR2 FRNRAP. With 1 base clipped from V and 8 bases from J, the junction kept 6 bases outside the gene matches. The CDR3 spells CASGLAGTGGGYTF. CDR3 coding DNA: TGTGCTAGTGGTTTGGCCGGGACAGGAGGAGGCTACACCTTC.